Presented here are 24 T cell receptor beta chains from one specimen sequenced in a study of metastatic and nonmetastatic thyroid tumors. Prior to thyroid surgery, none of the patients had received any treatment. TCRdb reassembled clones from the PCR reads with MiXCR. The sample includes under 55,000 clones, approximately 15% of them seen just once. Sequences were obtained from blood. The receptors originated from a female donor with papillary thyroid cancer or a benign thyroid nodule (not recorded which). Some clones in this sample may be carry-over from other donors' samples.

This clone occurred many times. The chain couples TRBV4-1 to TRBJ2-7; tentative D call: TRBD2 (6 bases). V was pared by 3 bases and J by 1 base, with 16 bases between. The CDR3 extends over 16 amino acids. The germline gives CDR1 MGHRA, CDR2 YSYEKL. The CDR3 sequence: CASSHPVGGKSYEQYF. The CDR3 DNA reads TGCGCCAGCAGCCACCCCGTGGGAGGAAAATCCTACGAGCAGTACTTC.

There are many counts of this clone. V and J are TRBV27 and TRBJ2-7; D possibly corresponds to TRBD2 (6 bases). V was cut by 7 bases and J by 4 bases, with 11 bases left in between. CDR3 length: 12 amino acids. Germline CDR1 is MNHEY and CDR2 is SMNVEV (reference sequence). CDR3 region: CASKRGRYEQYF. CDR3 DNA sequence: TGTGCCAGCAAACGGGGGAGGTACGAGCAGTACTTC.

About this clone: Being one base from a much bigger clone, this may be a read error. V and J are TRBV19 and TRBJ2-1; D is perhaps TRBD1 (6 bases). CDR1 is LNHDA and CDR2 is SQIVND in the germline V gene (reference sequence). V gave up 5 bases and J gave up 0 bases, with 14 bases separating them. The CDR3 is 16 residues long. CDR3 in DNA: TGTGCCAGTAGTCACTGGACAGCCAGCTCCTACAATGAGCAGTTCTTC. This gives the protein CASSHWTASSYNEQFF.

This clone was counted ten times or more. Given a much more abundant clone one base away, this may be a read error. The same CDR3 arises from other DNA sequences in this sample as well. The V and J genes are TRBV19 and TRBJ2-7, with no clear D. This CDR3 has 11 residues. Germline CDR1 is LNHDA and CDR2 is SQIVND (reference sequence). Trimming cost V 9 bases and J 5 bases, with 11 bases left between them. The CDR3 bases are TGTGCCAGCAGTGGGGTGAACGAGCAGTACTTC. As protein: CASSGVNEQYF. The whole variable domain, remainder taken from reference TRBV19 and TRBJ2-7, is DGGITQSPKYLFRKEGQNVTLSCEQNLNHDAMYWYRQDPGQGLRLIYYSQIVNDFQKGDIAEGYSVSREKKESFPLTVTSAQKNPTAFYLCASSGVNEQYFGPGTRLTVT.

This clone appeared many times. V gene TRBV2 combines with J gene TRBJ2-5; 7 bases agree with TRBD2. Germline trimming cut 3 bases from V and 5 bases from J; bases unmatched to any gene: 3. Germline V CDR1 and CDR2: SNHLY, FYNNEI. The CDR3 totals 13 residues. CDR3 coding DNA: TGTGCCAGCAGTGACGGGCGGGAGGAGACCCAGTACTTC. This translates into CASSDGREETQYF.

This clone was seen more than once but under ten times. A much larger clonotype is one base distant, so this may be a read error. The same CDR3 also results from other DNA sequences found in this sample. The chain joins TRBV7-2 to TRBJ2-7; no definite D call. The CDR3 spans 15 residues. Germline CDR1 and CDR2: SGHTA and FQGNSA. Trimming removed 5 bases from V and 0 bases from J, with 14 bases in between. CDR3 in DNA: TGTGCCAGCAGCCCCGATGGTTCACGCTCCTACGAGCAGTACTTC. Protein product: CASSPDGSRSYEQYF.

This clone was detected ten times or more. The chain carries TRBV30 and TRBJ2-2; no firm D call. Trimming took 7 bases from V and 5 from J, leaving 8 bases between them. CDR1 is GTSNPN and CDR2 is SVGIG in the germline V gene (reference sequence). CDR3 length: 11 amino acids. CDR3 amino acids: CASRLTGELFF. The CDR3 coding sequence is TGTGCCTCCCGGTTGACCGGGGAGCTGTTTTTT.

In its sample, this clone was seen many times. The chain couples TRBV7-8 to TRBJ2-2, with D uncertain. The V gene lost 4 bases and the J gene lost 0 bases, with 15 bases spanning the gap. The germline CDR1 and CDR2 sequences are SGHVS and FQNEAQ. The CDR3 extends over 17 amino acids. The chain's CDR3 is CASSSILVSPNTGELFF. The CDR3 DNA reads as TGTGCCAGCAGCTCCATTTTAGTTTCCCCGAACACCGGGGAGCTGTTTTTT.

This clone has a count of ten or more. This chain's CDR3 is CATSDSDSSSYTF. As DNA, the CDR3 is TGTGCCACCAGTGATTCAGACAGTTCAAGCTACACCTTC. The chain recombines TRBV24-1 with TRBJ1-2, with D tentatively TRBD1 (5 bases). Germline CDR1 is KGHDR and CDR2 is SFDVKD. The V end was cut by 2 bases, the J end by 9 bases, with 12 bases between. The CDR3 is 13 amino acids.

This clone has ten or more counts. This chain links TRBV18 with TRBJ2-2; the D is unclear. Trimming took 3 bases from V and 0 from J, leaving 2 bases between them. Per the germline V gene, CDR1 is KGHSH and CDR2 is LQKENI. CDR3 length: 13 residues. This CDR3 reads CASSPANTGELFF. The CDR3 nucleotides are TGTGCCAGCTCACCGGCGAACACCGGGGAGCTGTTTTTT.

At least ten counts were recorded for this clone. V is TRBV11-2 and J is TRBJ1-3; D unclear. Looked up from germline, CDR1 is SGHAT and CDR2 is FQNNGV. The V and J ends lost 5 bases and 0 bases respectively, with 17 bases between them. CDR3 length: 17 residues. CDR3 sequence (DNA): TGTGCCAGCAGCCGAGAACTAATAATGGGCTCTGGAAACACCATATATTTT. Its translation is CASSRELIMGSGNTIYF.

In this sample, this clone turned up many times. The chain's CDR3 is CASSPRDRAWGNTIYF. CDR3 DNA: TGTGCCAGCAGCCCCAGGGACAGGGCGTGGGGAAACACCATATATTTT. V is TRBV11-1 and J is TRBJ1-3, with 9 bases matching TRBD1. In germline, CDR1 is SGHAT, CDR2 FQDESV (reference sequence). CDR3 length: 16 amino acids. V trimming: 5 bases; J trimming: 4 bases; junction bases outside the gene matches: 9.

This clone appeared many times. J is TRBJ1-2 and V is TRBV18; D perhaps matches TRBD1 (5 bases). Germline CDR1 KGHSH, CDR2 LQKENI. Deletions cut 2 bases from V and 3 bases from J, with 7 bases between. The CDR3 runs to 13 residues. CDR3 sequence (DNA): TGTGCCAGCTCACCAGGCAGGGACTATGGCTACACCTTC. Protein sequence: CASSPGRDYGYTF.

In its sample, this clone was seen many times. V and J are TRBV7-3 and TRBJ2-7; 8 bases line up with TRBD2. Germline V gene lookup returns CDR1 SGHTA and CDR2 FQGTGA. J was trimmed by 4 bases and V by 5 bases; bases with no gene match: 7. The length of the CDR3 is 14 residues. The CDR3 spells CASSENSGMYEQYF. For the CDR3, the DNA is TGTGCCAGCAGCGAAAATAGCGGGATGTACGAGCAGTACTTC.

The chain employs TRBV28 and TRBJ2-7; 8 nucleotides agree with TRBD2. The V gene end was trimmed by 7 bases and the J gene end by 3 bases; junction bases not matched to a gene: 8. The CDR3 is 14 amino acids. The germline V gene has CDR1 MDHEN and CDR2 SYDVKM. CDR3 DNA: TGTGCCAGCAATACGGGGGGGTCTCTCTACGAGCAGTACTTC. Translating it yields CASNTGGSLYEQYF. Based on the CDR3 plus reference TRBV28 and TRBJ2-7, the full variable domain is DVKVTQSSRYLVKRTGEKVFLECVQDMDHENMFWYRQDPGLGLRLIYFSYDVKMKEKGDIPEGYSVSREKKERFSLILESASTNQTSMYLCASNTGGSLYEQYFGPGTRLTVT.

This clone was counted ten times or more. The chain has TRBV7-9 and TRBJ2-3; tentative D call: TRBD1 (6 bases). Germline CDR1 SEHNR, CDR2 FQNEAQ (reference sequence). The CDR3 spans 12 residues. V was shortened by 5 bases and J by 13 bases, with 16 bases between the two germline ends. The CDR3 loop is CASSKARDIEYF. CDR3 DNA: TGTGCCAGCAGCAAAGCCAGGGACATTGAGTATTTT.

This chain connects TRBV7-9 to TRBJ1-2; the match to TRBD1 covers 11 bases. Germline V CDR1 and CDR2: SEHNR, FQNEAQ (reference sequence). V lost 10 bases and J lost 12; bases outside the gene matches: 16. The CDR3 has 14 amino acids. The CDR3 sequence is CATRAGTGGDVHTF. DNA for the CDR3: TGTGCCACTAGAGCCGGGACAGGGGGTGATGTCCACACCTTC.

This clone was seen repeatedly, ten times or more. The chain carries TRBV6-2 or TRBV6-3 and TRBJ1-2, with TRBD1 as a possible D gene (5 bases). The CDR3 spans 14 residues. Deletions cut 5 bases from V and 7 bases from J, with 17 bases between. CDR1 MNHEY and CDR2 SVGEGT come from the germline V gene. CDR3 nucleotide sequence: TGTGCCAGCAGTCGGGACGGACCGACGGGTGGCTACACCTTC. Its protein is CASSRDGPTGGYTF.

The chain carries TRBV5-1 and TRBJ2-6; perhaps TRBD2 as D (6 bases). Trimming left V 4 bases short and J 4 bases short, with 12 bases between. This CDR3 has 15 amino acids. Germline lookup yields CDR1 SGHRS and CDR2 YFSETQ. CDR3: CASSAGPWGANVLTF. The CDR3 region has the DNA TGCGCCAGCAGCGCGGGGCCCTGGGGGGCCAACGTCCTGACTTTC.

A remark on this clone: One end of the junction is discordant with germline, which a read error may explain. The rearrangement joins TRBV7-8 to TRBJ1-4; possible D gene TRBD1, 6 bases. Germline assignment: CDR1 SGHVS and CDR2 FQNEAQ. The CDR3 has 18 amino acids. CDR3 sequence: CASILDVPGQGLNEKLFF. The CDR3 bases are TGTGCCAGCATCTTAGATGTCCCGGGGCAGGGGTTAAATGAAAAACTGTTTTTT.

At least ten counts were recorded for this clone. The gene calls are TRBV6-1 and TRBJ2-1; D possibly corresponds to TRBD2 (6 bases). The CDR3 is 13 residues long. The ends were cut back, 6 bases at V and 5 bases at J, with 11 bases in the middle. Germline V lookup: CDR1 MNHNS, CDR2 SASEGT. CDR3 protein: CASRRLGDNEQFF. CDR3 DNA sequence: TGTGCCAGCAGGAGACTAGGAGACAATGAGCAGTTCTTC.

The chain recombines TRBV19 with TRBJ2-1, with unresolved D. This CDR3 has 13 residues. Trimming pared 7 bases from V and 7 bases from J, leaving 14 bases between. CDR1 and CDR2 (germline): LNHDA, SQIVND (reference sequence). In DNA form, the CDR3 reads TGTGCCAGTACTCCTCGCCCCGTTAATGAGCAGTTCTTC. This codes for CASTPRPVNEQFF.

This clone occurred many times. V is TRBV19 and J is TRBJ2-2, with 11 bases that match TRBD2. Trimming removed 5 bases from V and 5 bases from J; junction bases left unmatched: 19. This CDR3 comprises 20 residues. CDR1 is LNHDA, CDR2 SQIVND, per germline (reference sequence). CDR3 sequence: CASSPPPARLAGPLTGELFF. CDR3 bases: TGTGCCAGTAGTCCCCCGCCAGCCCGACTAGCGGGACCGCTTACCGGGGAGCTGTTTTTT.

This clone has ten or more counts. The chain has TRBV30 and TRBJ2-2; 7 nucleotides match TRBD2. Unmatched junction bases numbered 4, after V lost 5 bases and J lost 1 base. CDR1 is GTSNPN, CDR2 SVGIG, per germline (reference sequence). The CDR3 has 14 residues. CDR3 sequence: CAWFSSGNTGELFF. As DNA, the CDR3 is TGTGCCTGGTTCTCTAGCGGGAACACCGGGGAGCTGTTTTTT.